These T cell receptor beta chains were read from a single sample in a study of T cells after yellow fever vaccination. TCRdb analysed the 5' RACE reads with MiXCR anew, one entry per CDR3 protein. The sample carries fewer than 400,000 distinct CDR3 sequences, under 7.5% recorded once. The sequenced sample was PBMCs, obtained 5 days after the yellow fever booster vaccination. Source of these receptors: a young man who received the YFV17D yellow fever vaccine. Both conserved end residues are part of each CDR3.

v_call,j_call,cdr3_aa
TRBV5-1,TRBJ2-5,CASRMAGGRVAETQYF
TRBV5-1,TRBJ2-4,CASSPQGAKNIQYF
TRBV6-6,TRBJ1-4,CASRGRNEKLFF
TRBV12-3/TRBV12-4,TRBJ2-7,CASSFKDSSYEQYF
TRBV12-3/TRBV12-4,TRBJ2-2,CASSSRRLAGGLTGELFF
TRBV20-1,TRBJ2-1,CSARYTGGNQGYNEQFF
TRBV18,TRBJ2-1,CASSPPGALVGTEQFF
TRBV29-1,TRBJ2-5,CSVRGGETQYF
TRBV12-3/TRBV12-4,TRBJ2-3,CASSYSGTVYTDTQYF
TRBV19,TRBJ2-1,CASNPRGGRGGNEQFF
TRBV20-1,TRBJ2-1,CSAPHVFEQFF
TRBV15,TRBJ2-3,CATSRYQSTDTQYF
TRBV12-3/TRBV12-4,TRBJ1-2,CASSLGREDRYTF
TRBV20-1,TRBJ2-7,CSVSDLAGNYEQYF
TRBV9,TRBJ2-4,CASSVDGREWDIQYF
TRBV15,TRBJ2-3,CATSPDRTDTQYF
TRBV2,TRBJ2-7,CASSLGKNYEQYF
TRBV20-1,TRBJ1-3,CSAAPGSGNTIYF
TRBV18,TRBJ2-7,CASSPPLGHSSYEQYF
TRBV4-2,TRBJ2-5,CASSQDRGRKSSF
TRBV11-2,TRBJ2-7,CASSLGVGGTFEQYF
TRBV28,TRBJ1-6,CASKQSNSPLHF
TRBV7-2,TRBJ2-5,CASLGQETQYF
TRBV29-1,TRBJ2-7,CLLGSSYEQYF
TRBV27,TRBJ2-2,CASTKIVGARTGGELFF
TRBV11-3,TRBJ1-1,CASSGSGEAFF
TRBV28,TRBJ2-1,CASSIQLPGTSFQFF
TRBV5-4,TRBJ2-1,CASSLTSGSGGEQFF
TRBV5-5,TRBJ2-3,CASSLMDSVTDTQYF
TRBV7-8,TRBJ1-6,CASSFSSYNSPLHF
TRBV5-5,TRBJ2-7,CASSWSGGDSYEQYF
TRBV12-3/TRBV12-4,TRBJ1-2,CASSLVQGSSYGYTF
TRBV7-2,TRBJ2-5,CASSHRWETQYF
TRBV7-6,TRBJ2-2,CASSLDLGLNTGELFF
TRBV6-5,TRBJ1-1,CASSYDPGSTEAFF
TRBV24-1,TRBJ2-1,CATSDRQGRDEQFF
TRBV5-1,TRBJ1-5,CASSLAGYQPQHF
TRBV7-2,TRBJ2-3,CASSFRPRDTQYF
TRBV20-1,TRBJ2-7,CSARDEQRVLNEQYF
TRBV15,TRBJ2-3,CATGAGLTDTQYF
TRBV5-1,TRBJ2-1,CASSQGGNNEQFF
TRBV6-5,TRBJ2-5,CASSYSAGGRETQYF